These 7 T cell receptor beta chains originate from one sample sequenced in a study of tumor and adjacent non-tumor tissue in lung cancer. This sample's RNA came from whole unsorted tissue. The library came from three nested PCR rounds adapted from ARM-PCR protocols. TCRdb recomputed calls from the multiplex PCR reads with MiXCR, one row per CDR3 protein. The sample contains about 110,000 distinct CDR3 sequences, roughly 77% of which appear only once. Sequenced sample: lung tumor tissue. The receptors originated from a woman aged 55-69 years with non-small cell lung cancer.

This sequence joins TRBV9 and TRBJ2-3; 8 bases map to TRBD2. V gave up 4 bases and J gave up 7 bases; unmatched junction bases: 11. This CDR3 contains 15 residues. The germline gives CDR1 SGDLS, CDR2 YYNGEE. The CDR3 here is CASSIGRGGTHTQYF. The CDR3 bases are TGTGCCAGCAGCATAGGTCGGGGGGGTACTCATACGCAGTATTTT.

For this clonotype: One end of the junction fails to match germline, which may point to a read error. The J gene is TRBJ2-1, the V gene TRBV11-3; D might be TRBD1 (5 bases). Germline CDR1 SGHNT, CDR2 YENEEA. This CDR3 spans 13 amino acids. CDR3 DNA: TGTGCCAGTAGCTTAGTGGGGCATGGGGATGCGTACTTC. Translating it yields CASSLVGHGDAYF.

Notes on this clonotype: A much larger clonotype is one base distant, so this may be a read error. The V and J genes are TRBV14 and TRBJ2-3; no firm D call. The CDR3 is made up of 12 amino acids. CDR1 and CDR2 from the germline V gene are SGHDN and FVKESK. In DNA form, the CDR3 reads TGTGCCAGGAGCCGCCAACTAGATACGCAGTATTTT. Its translation is CARSRQLDTQYF.

Notes on this clonotype: This may be a read error, as it is one base from a much larger clone. J is TRBJ2-7 and V is TRBV10-2, with D unclear. There are 12 residues in the CDR3. From germline, CDR1 is WSHSY and CDR2 SAAADI. The CDR3 region has the DNA TGCGCCAACAGTGGACGGGCCTACGAGCAGTACTTC. Encoded protein: CANSGRAYEQYF.

With respect to this clonotype: The conserved phenylalanine or tryptophan is not found at the CDR3 terminus, so this likely reflects a read error. The chain uses TRBV11-2 and TRBJ1-2, with 9 bases lining up with TRBD1. The J segment lost 10 bases and the V segment lost 5 bases, leaving 11 bases of the junction unmatched. This CDR3 contains 14 residues. CDR1 SGHAT and CDR2 FQNNGV come from the germline V gene. The CDR3 loop reads CASSVDRGYYNYTS. The CDR3 DNA reads TGTGCCAGCAGCGTGGACAGGGGCTACTATAACTACACCTCC.

As for this clonotype: This may arise from a read error, as a much more abundant clone is one base away. V is TRBV4-3 and J is TRBJ2-3, with no clear D. Germline CDR1 reads LGHNA; CDR2 reads YSLEER. V was cut by 1 base and J by 2 bases, with 10 bases left in between. The CDR3 runs 15 residues. The CDR3 nucleotides are TGCGCCAGCAGCCAAGTCTGGGGAATCACAGATACGCAGTATTTT. Amino acid sequence: CASSQVWGITDTQYF.

As concerns this clonotype: Sequence at one end of the junction differs from germline and may be a read error. The V call is TRBV11-2, the J call TRBJ2-3; the D gene is possibly TRBD1 (5 bases). CDR3 length: 15 residues. CDR1 and CDR2 (germline): SGHAT, FQNNGV. The CDR3 DNA reads as TGTGCCAGGAGCGCCACCTGGACGGTCACAGGTACGCAGTATTTT. Residues: CARSATWTVTGTQYF.